Only one count was recorded for the clone carrying this T cell receptor (beta chain). This sample was included in a study of blood T cell repertoires in COVID-19. Trimming at V came to 5 bases and at J to 4 bases, leaving 12 bases not matched to a gene. The CDR3 has 18 residues. CDR1 and CDR2 from the germline V gene are LNHDA and SQIVND (reference sequence). Here immunoSEQ multiplex PCR was the method, and the copy in TCRdb shows in-frame clones only, minus some. The sample has under 70,000 clones; 70% to 80% are singletons. Sequencing was carried out using peripheral blood. The clonotype originates from a man aged 60-69 years with acute or convalescent COVID-19. V and J are TRBV19 and TRBJ2-2; 11 bases line up with TRBD1. CDR3 nucleotides: TGTGCCAGTAGTTCCCGGACAGGGGGCGCCACGGGCACCGGGGAGCTGTTTTTT. It translates to CASSSRTGGATGTGELFF.